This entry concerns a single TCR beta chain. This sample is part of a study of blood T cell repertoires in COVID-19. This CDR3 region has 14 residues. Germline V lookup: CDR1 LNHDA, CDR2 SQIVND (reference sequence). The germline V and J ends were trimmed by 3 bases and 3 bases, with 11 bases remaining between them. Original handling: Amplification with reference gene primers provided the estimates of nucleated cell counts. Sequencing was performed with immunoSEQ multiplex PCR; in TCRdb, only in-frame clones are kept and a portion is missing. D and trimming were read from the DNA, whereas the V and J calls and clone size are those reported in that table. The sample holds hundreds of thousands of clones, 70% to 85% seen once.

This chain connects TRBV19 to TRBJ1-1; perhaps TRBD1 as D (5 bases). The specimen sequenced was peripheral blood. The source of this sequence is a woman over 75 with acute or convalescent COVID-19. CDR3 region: CASSIPGFDTEAFF. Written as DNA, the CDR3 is TGTGCCAGTAGTATTCCAGGGTTCGACACTGAAGCTTTCTTT.